These 30 T cell receptor beta chains came from one sample sequenced in a study of T cell repertoires in cytomegalovirus infection. TCRdb used MiXCR to reprocess the reads, holding one entry per CDR3 protein. In the table there are approximately 270,000 distinct CDR3 sequences, around 20% of which are singletons. The antigens these receptors bind are not known. Sequenced material: cultured PBMCs, taken from culture after CMV antigen stimulation. The receptors shown here come from a human donor in good health (CMV status not recorded). Some clones in this sample may be carry-over from other donors' samples.

This clonotype has just a few counts. The V call is TRBV6-5, the J call TRBJ2-1, with D perhaps matching TRBD2 (6 bases). CDR3 length: 17 amino acids. Trimming stripped 1 base from V and 2 bases from J, with 15 bases between. CDR1 and CDR2 from the germline V gene are MNHEY and SVGAGI. The CDR3 bases are TGTGCCAGCAGTTACTTTAGCGGTCAGGGCGCCTACAATGAGCAGTTCTTC. As protein: CASSYFSGQGAYNEQFF.

The chain carries TRBV28 and TRBJ2-1; tentatively, D is TRBD2 (6 bases). Per germline, CDR1 MDHEN and CDR2 SYDVKM. The CDR3 totals 15 residues. V was trimmed by 2 bases and J by 7 bases, leaving 15 bases between them. In DNA form, the CDR3 reads TGTGCCAGCAGTTTAAGACGACTAGTGGGGAATGAGCAGTTCTTC. This encodes CASSLRRLVGNEQFF.

The chain joins TRBV18 to TRBJ1-3; D is perhaps TRBD1 (5 bases). This CDR3 is built from 13 residues. The V end lost 3 bases, the J end lost 8 bases, and 11 bases lay between the germline ends. The V gene's germline CDR1 is KGHSH and CDR2 LQKENI. This CDR3 is CASSPQGTHTIYF. CDR3 sequence (DNA): TGTGCCAGCTCACCCCAGGGTACTCACACCATATATTTT.

This clonotype has only a few counts. The chain couples TRBV10-3 to TRBJ1-1, with D tentatively TRBD1 (6 bases). Germline CDR1 ENHRY, CDR2 SYGVKD. This CDR3 comprises 13 residues. Trimming stripped 4 bases from V and 1 base from J, with 7 bases between. The CDR3 DNA sequence: TGTGCCATCAGTGCGGACAGGAACACTGAAGCTTTCTTT. Amino acids: CAISADRNTEAFF.

This clonotype was observed a few times. The chain uses TRBV7-2 and TRBJ2-1, with 10 bases aligning to TRBD1. The CDR3 length is 14 residues. The trim removed 5 bases at V and 5 bases at J, leaving 3 bases unmatched. The V gene's germline CDR1 is SGHTA and CDR2 FQGNSA. Here the CDR3 reads CASSPGQGHNEQFF. The CDR3 nucleotides read TGTGCCAGCAGCCCGGGACAGGGGCACAATGAGCAGTTCTTC.

The sample holds a few counts of this clonotype. The chain has TRBV7-8 and TRBJ2-1; 7 bases are a match to TRBD2. Germline V gene data show CDR1 as SGHVS and CDR2 as FQNEAQ. J gave up 7 bases and V 5 bases, and 11 bases lay outside the gene matches. CDR3 length: 15 residues. The CDR3 here is CASSPSGGRLNEQFF. DNA for the CDR3: TGTGCCAGCAGCCCATCTGGCGGGAGACTAAATGAGCAGTTCTTC.

In regard to this clonotype: Germline and junction disagree at one end, which may indicate a read error. The V gene is TRBV5-3, the J gene TRBJ1-4; TRBD1 matches at 8 bases. Being an ORF, TRBV5-3 has a function that is uncertain. The CDR3 length is 14 residues. CDR3 coding DNA: TGTGCCAGCAGCTACGAGGGGACAGGAGAAAAACTGTTTTTT. Translation gives CASSYEGTGEKLFF.

The chain combines TRBV20-1 with TRBJ2-1; a weak D match, TRBD2 (7 bases). V lost 0 bases and J 14 bases, leaving 14 bases between the germline ends. CDR1 and CDR2 (germline): DFQATT, SNEGSKA (reference sequence). CDR3 length equals 12 residues. The CDR3 here is CSARDRGGGEFF. The DNA of the CDR3 is TGCAGTGCTAGAGATAGGGGGGGTGGTGAGTTCTTC.

In its sample, this clonotype was seen once. Being one base from a much bigger clone, this may be a read error. This chain joins TRBV7-2 and TRBJ1-1; D is unclear. Germline CDR1 and CDR2: SGHTA and FQGNSA. The CDR3 extends over 13 amino acids. Deletions cut 7 bases from V and 6 bases from J, with 15 bases between. The CDR3 loop reads CASNLSMGAEAFF. The CDR3 nucleotides are TGTGCCAGCAACCTCTCAATGGGTGCTGAAGCTTTCTTT. The full variable domain, with the rest looked up from reference TRBV7-2 and TRBJ1-1, is GAGVSQSPSNKVTEKGKDVELRCDPISGHTALYWYRQSLGQGLEFLIYFQGNSAPDKSGLPSDRFSAERTGGSVSTLTIQRTQQEDSAVYLCASNLSMGAEAFFGQGTRLTVV.

At least ten counts were recorded for this clonotype. This chain uses TRBV7-2 with TRBJ2-3; TRBD2 matches 10 bases. V was clipped by 5 bases and J by 10 bases; unmatched bases: 9. This CDR3 is 14 amino acids long. Germline assignment: CDR1 SGHTA and CDR2 FQGNSA. The CDR3 nucleotides are TGTGCCAGCAGCCCCAGCGGGAGGGCCACCGCGCAGTATTTT. Translation gives CASSPSGRATAQYF.

As for this clonotype: This sequence may be a read error, since a much larger clone differs from it by one base. The missing conserved phenylalanine or tryptophan at the end of this CDR3 makes a read error likely. This sequence joins TRBV6-6 and TRBJ1-1; TRBD1 agrees at 10 bases. The CDR3 sequence is 16 residues long. Looked up from germline, CDR1 is MNHNY and CDR2 is SVGAGI (reference sequence). J was trimmed by 0 bases and V by 6 bases; bases with no gene match: 7. CDR3 in DNA: TGTGCCAGCAGCCCGGGACAGGGGCCCATGAACACTGAAGCTTTCTTA. This encodes CASSPGQGPMNTEAFL.

This clonotype was picked up many times. The chain is built from TRBV7-6 and TRBJ1-1; D is uncertain. The CDR3 runs 13 residues. The germline CDR1 and CDR2 sequences are SGHVS and FNYEAQ. V was shortened by 0 bases and J by 3 bases, with 5 bases between the two germline ends. The CDR3 bases are TGTGCCAGCAGCTTAGCAAGGCACACTGAAGCTTTCTTT. As protein: CASSLARHTEAFF.

The chain carries TRBV14 and TRBJ2-7; 9 bases are shared with TRBD2. The germline V gene encodes CDR1 SGHDN and CDR2 FVKESK. The CDR3 is 14 amino acids. J lost 6 bases, V lost 0 bases, and 3 bases had no gene match. CDR3 coding DNA: TGTGCCAGCAGCCAAGAGAGCGGGAGGTTCGAGCAGTACTTC. Its translation: CASSQESGRFEQYF. Combining the CDR3 with reference TRBV14 and TRBJ2-7 gives the whole variable domain EAGVTQFPSHSVIEKGQTVTLRCDPISGHDNLYWYRRVMGKEIKFLLHFVKESKQDESGMPNNRFLAERTGGTYSTLKVQPAELEDSGVYFCASSQESGRFEQYFGPGTRLTVT.

This clonotype was found a few times. The rearrangement uses TRBV19 and TRBJ2-1, with 12 bases aligning to TRBD2. The CDR3 contains 16 residues. Germline values: CDR1 LNHDA, CDR2 SQIVND (reference sequence). The V gene end was trimmed by 5 bases and the J gene end by 6 bases; junction bases not matched to a gene: 8. The chain's CDR3 is CASSPTGTSGFNEQFF. As DNA, the CDR3 is TGTGCCAGTAGTCCCACCGGGACTAGCGGGTTCAATGAGCAGTTCTTC.

This clonotype has a count of ten or more. This rearrangement joins TRBV7-2 to TRBJ1-4; the D gene is possibly TRBD1 (6 bases). Trimming removed 5 bases from V and 7 bases from J, with 17 bases in between. CDR1 is SGHTA and CDR2 is FQGNSA in the germline V gene. CDR3 length equals 15 residues. The CDR3 DNA sequence: TGTGCCAGCAGCGCCCGGACGGGGGCGGGTGAAAAACTGTTTTTT. Its protein product is CASSARTGAGEKLFF.

This clonotype was detected a few times. CDR3 in amino acids: CASSPYTPLGGDTQYF. DNA of the CDR3: TGTGCCAGCAGCCCCTATACTCCTTTAGGGGGAGATACGCAGTATTTT. The V and J genes are TRBV11-3 and TRBJ2-3, with D perhaps matching TRBD1 (6 bases). The germline V and J ends were trimmed by 5 bases and 5 bases, with 20 bases remaining between them. Germline V gives CDR1 SGHNT, CDR2 YENEEA. CDR3 length: 16 residues. Full variable domain (remainder filled in from reference TRBV11-3 and TRBJ2-3): EAGVVQSPRYKIIEKKQPVAFWCNPISGHNTLYWYLQNLGQGPELLIRYENEEAVDDSQLPKDRFSAERLKGVDSTLKIQPAELGDSAVYLCASSPYTPLGGDTQYFGPGTRLTVL.

This rearrangement joins TRBV14 to TRBJ1-1, with 8 positions matching TRBD1. V lost 4 bases, J lost 0 bases, and 4 bases stayed unmatched. Germline V lookup: CDR1 SGHDN, CDR2 FVKESK. The CDR3 loop spans 15 amino acids. The CDR3 nucleotides read TGTGCCAGCAGCCTCCGGACAGGGATGAACACTGAAGCTTTCTTT. It yields the protein CASSLRTGMNTEAFF.

This clonotype appeared many times. This chain uses TRBV7-2 with TRBJ2-2; no reliable D call. Germline values: CDR1 SGHTA, CDR2 FQGNSA. The V end was cut by 5 bases, the J end by 6 bases, with 7 bases between. This CDR3 is 12 amino acids long. The CDR3 here is CASSPMPGELFF. CDR3 in DNA: TGTGCCAGCAGCCCAATGCCCGGGGAGCTGTTTTTT.

The chain is built from TRBV2 and TRBJ1-1; no reliable D call. The germline V gene encodes CDR1 SNHLY and CDR2 FYNNEI. CDR3 length equals 14 residues. The V end was cut by 2 bases, the J end by 4 bases, with 11 bases between. Here the CDR3 reads CASSEILVGTEAFF. Written as DNA, the CDR3 is TGTGCCAGCAGTGAAATCTTAGTGGGCACTGAAGCTTTCTTT.

This clonotype has a count of ten or more. V gene TRBV6-1 combines with J gene TRBJ2-7; weak D call: TRBD1 (5 bases). V dropped 6 bases and J dropped 2 bases, with 5 bases sitting between them. The length of the CDR3 is 11 residues. CDR1 is MNHNS and CDR2 is SASEGT in the germline V gene. As DNA, the CDR3 is TGTGCCAGCAGGGACACCTACGAGCAGTACTTC. Translated: CASRDTYEQYF.

The rearrangement joins TRBV6-1 to TRBJ2-1; no definite D call. CDR1 MNHNS and CDR2 SASEGT come from the germline V gene. The CDR3 has 15 residues. The germline V and J ends were trimmed by 2 bases and 7 bases, with 15 bases remaining between them. This CDR3 is CASSEYSQVGNEQFF. The CDR3 coding sequence is TGTGCCAGCAGTGAATACTCCCAGGTGGGGAATGAGCAGTTCTTC.

This clonotype has ten or more counts. The rearrangement links TRBV7-8 to TRBJ1-3, with unresolved D. The ends were cut back, 4 bases at V and 2 bases at J, with 9 bases in the middle. CDR1 is SGHVS and CDR2 is FQNEAQ in the germline V gene. The CDR3 covers 14 residues. CDR3 residues: CASSSTVTGNTIYF. The CDR3 DNA reads TGTGCCAGCAGCTCGACCGTAACTGGAAACACCATATATTTT.

The chain links TRBV7-2 to TRBJ2-5; either TRBD1 or TRBD2 may fit D (5 bases each). Per germline, CDR1 SGHTA and CDR2 FQGNSA. This CDR3 contains 15 residues. V was cut by 4 bases and J by 3 bases, with 15 bases left in between. The chain's CDR3 is CASSSGRSMKETQYF. The CDR3 region has the DNA TGTGCCAGCAGCTCGGGACGGAGTATGAAAGAGACCCAGTACTTC.

The V call is TRBV24-1, the J call TRBJ1-1; TRBD1 aligns across 10 bases. Germline CDR1 KGHDR, CDR2 SFDVKD. V lost 5 bases to trimming and J lost 5 bases; unmatched junction nucleotides: 4. CDR3 length: 14 residues. The CDR3 spells CATSVLGQGTEAFF. In DNA form, the CDR3 reads TGTGCCACCAGTGTCTTGGGACAGGGGACTGAAGCTTTCTTT.

Points on this clonotype: A much larger clonotype is one base distant, so this may be a read error. The CDR3 coding sequence is TGTGCCAGCAGCTCTTCGCAGCGGGTCGAGCAGTGCTTC. Translation: CASSSSQRVEQCF. The V and J genes are TRBV7-2 and TRBJ2-7, with a weak D call TRBD2 (6 bases). The CDR3 has 13 residues. Germline V CDR1 and CDR2: SGHTA, FQGNSA.

This clonotype was found a few times. The rearrangement links TRBV7-9 to TRBJ2-4; 9 positions agree with TRBD1. Trimming removed 3 bases from V and 1 base from J; junction bases left unmatched: 13. The CDR3 runs to 19 residues. From germline, CDR1 is SEHNR and CDR2 FQNEAQ (reference sequence). The CDR3 spells CASSFRDRESPGAKNIQYF. The CDR3 region has the DNA TGTGCCAGCAGCTTCCGGGACAGGGAATCCCCAGGGGCCAAAAACATTCAGTACTTC.

This clonotype occurred a few times. This chain connects TRBV7-2 to TRBJ2-7; perhaps TRBD2 as D (6 bases). The length of the CDR3 is 13 residues. V was shortened by 1 base and J by 6 bases, with 10 bases between the two germline ends. The germline CDR1 and CDR2 sequences are SGHTA and FQGNSA. The CDR3 DNA sequence: TGTGCCAGCAGCTTAGGGCTAGCGCCCGAGCAGTACTTC. Its protein is CASSLGLAPEQYF.

The table lists this clonotype with many counts. The rearrangement links TRBV7-2 to TRBJ1-1, with a weak D call TRBD1 (5 bases). This CDR3 is built from 14 residues. Germline V gives CDR1 SGHTA, CDR2 FQGNSA. V dropped 3 bases and J dropped 2 bases, with 10 bases sitting between them. The DNA for the CDR3 is TGTGCCAGCAGCTTGGGCAGGGCAAACACTGAAGCTTTCTTT. This codes for CASSLGRANTEAFF. The full variable domain, in which reference TRBV7-2 and TRBJ1-1 provide the parts outside the CDR3, is GAGVSQSPSNKVTEKGKDVELRCDPISGHTALYWYRQSLGQGLEFLIYFQGNSAPDKSGLPSDRFSAERTGGSVSTLTIQRTQQEDSAVYLCASSLGRANTEAFFGQGTRLTVV.

This chain links TRBV15 with TRBJ2-1, with a tentative D call TRBD2 (6 bases). The CDR3 is 13 amino acids. The V gene's germline CDR1 is LNHNV and CDR2 YYDKDF (reference sequence). V dropped 5 bases and J dropped 10 bases, with 15 bases sitting between them. The CDR3 DNA reads TGTGCCACCAGCCCCCGACCTAGCGCCGAGCAGTTCTTC. Translation gives CATSPRPSAEQFF.

This clonotype was counted ten times or more. The chain links TRBV12-3 or TRBV12-4 to TRBJ1-2; D not resolved. The CDR3 extends over 14 amino acids. Trimming took off 2 bases at V and 6 bases at J, with 13 bases between the two ends. CDR3 sequence reads: CASSLSSRLNGYTF. In DNA form, the CDR3 reads TGTGCCAGCAGTTTATCCTCTCGGCTCAATGGCTACACCTTC.